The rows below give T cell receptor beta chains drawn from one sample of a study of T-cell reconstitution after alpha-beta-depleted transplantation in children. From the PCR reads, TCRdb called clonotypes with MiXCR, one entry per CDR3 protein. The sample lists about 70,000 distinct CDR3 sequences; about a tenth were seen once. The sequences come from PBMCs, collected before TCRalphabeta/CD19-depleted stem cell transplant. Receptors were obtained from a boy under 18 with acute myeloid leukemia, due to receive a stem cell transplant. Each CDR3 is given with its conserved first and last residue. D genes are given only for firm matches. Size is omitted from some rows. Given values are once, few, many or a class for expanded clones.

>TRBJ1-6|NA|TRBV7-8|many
CAGRGVGGNSPLHF
TGTGCCGGGCGGGGAGTTGGGGGTAATTCACCCCTCCACTTT
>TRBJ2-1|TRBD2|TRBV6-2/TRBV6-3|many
CAGSGTSGLSSYNEQFF
TGTGCCGGGTCCGGGACTAGTGGTCTGAGCTCCTACAATGAGCAGTTCTTC
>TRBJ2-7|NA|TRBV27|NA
CASSLSGNYLAYEQYF
TGTGCCAGCAGTTTATCAGGAAATTACTTGGCTTACGAGCAGTACTTC
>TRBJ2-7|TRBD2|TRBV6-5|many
CASRHRTSGTYEQYF
TGTGCCAGCAGGCACAGGACTAGCGGCACCTACGAGCAGTACTTC
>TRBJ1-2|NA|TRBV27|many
CASSLYTGGFSGYTF
TGTGCCAGCAGTTTATACACGGGCGGGTTTTCTGGCTACACCTTC
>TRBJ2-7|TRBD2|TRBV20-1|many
CSAREAGGLRNEQYF
TGCAGTGCTAGAGAAGCGGGAGGGCTAAGAAACGAGCAGTACTTC
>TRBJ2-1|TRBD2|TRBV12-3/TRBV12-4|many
CASSLNRGGAGNEQFF
TGTGCCAGCAGTTTAAATCGCGGGGGGGCCGGCAATGAGCAGTTCTTC
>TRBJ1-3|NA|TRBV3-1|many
CASSPGAGHTIYF
TGTGCCAGCAGCCCTGGGGCCGGGCACACCATATATTTT
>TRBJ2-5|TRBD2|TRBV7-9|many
CASSLDVSGGQETQYF
TGTGCCAGCAGCTTAGATGTCTCGGGGGGGCAAGAGACCCAGTACTTC
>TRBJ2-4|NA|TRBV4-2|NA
CASSNYLGQPKVAKNIQYF
TGTGCCAGCAGCAACTACCTCGGACAGCCGAAAGTAGCCAAAAACATTCAGTACTTC
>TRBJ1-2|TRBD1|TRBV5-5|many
CASSLRGQEASNYGYTF
TGTGCCAGCAGCTTGCGGGGACAGGAGGCATCCAACTATGGCTACACCTTC
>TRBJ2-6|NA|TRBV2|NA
CASRDFHRSGANVLTF
TGTGCCAGCAGAGACTTTCACCGATCTGGGGCCAACGTCCTGACTTTC
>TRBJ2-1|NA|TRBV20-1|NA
CSVLAYNNEQFF
TGCAGTGTCCTAGCGTATAACAATGAGCAGTTCTTC
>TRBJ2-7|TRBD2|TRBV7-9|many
CASTGLANNYEQYF
TGTGCCAGCACCGGACTAGCGAATAACTACGAGCAGTACTTC
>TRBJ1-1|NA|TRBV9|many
CASSLGGGTEAFF
TGTGCCAGCAGCTTAGGCGGAGGGACTGAAGCTTTCTTT
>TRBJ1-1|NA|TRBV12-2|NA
CASRFRLKMNTEAFF
TGTGCAAGTCGCTTCCGACTGAAAATGAACACTGAAGCTTTCTTT
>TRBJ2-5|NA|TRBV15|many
CATSRDPFAGRVVETQYF
TGTGCCACCAGCAGAGACCCCTTCGCGGGCAGGGTAGTAGAGACCCAGTACTTC
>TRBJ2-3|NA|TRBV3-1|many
CASSPRWVTDTQYF
TGTGCCAGCAGCCCGCGTTGGGTCACAGATACGCAGTATTTT
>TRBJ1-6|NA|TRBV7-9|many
CASSGGKIDRRSSPLHF
TGTGCCAGCAGCGGGGGGAAGATAGACAGGAGGAGCTCACCCCTCCACTTT
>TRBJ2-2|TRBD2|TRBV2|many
CASRGTGTRITGELFF
TGTGCCAGCAGAGGGACCGGGACTAGGATCACCGGGGAGCTGTTTTTT
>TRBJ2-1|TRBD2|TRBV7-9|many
CASSEVAGGLGDEQFF
TGTGCCAGCAGCGAGGTAGCGGGAGGCCTGGGGGATGAGCAGTTCTTC
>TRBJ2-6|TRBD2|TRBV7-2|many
CASSLGASGTYSGANVLTF
TGTGCCAGCAGCTTAGGCGCTAGCGGGACTTACTCTGGGGCCAACGTCCTGACTTTC
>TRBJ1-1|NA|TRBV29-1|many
CSAGLQRNTEAFF
TGCAGCGCTGGACTTCAGAGGAACACTGAAGCTTTCTTT
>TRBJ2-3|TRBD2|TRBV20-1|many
CSARGTSGVSDTQYF
TGCAGTGCTAGAGGCACTAGCGGGGTATCAGATACGCAGTATTTT
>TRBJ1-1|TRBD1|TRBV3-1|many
CASSLGTGPNTEAFF
TGTGCCAGCAGTCTCGGGACAGGGCCGAACACTGAAGCTTTCTTT
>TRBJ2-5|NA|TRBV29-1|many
CSVGAPRETQYF
TGCAGCGTTGGGGCGCCGCGAGAGACCCAGTACTTC
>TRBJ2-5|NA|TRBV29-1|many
CSVDLPRGETQYF
TGCAGCGTTGATTTGCCCCGGGGAGAGACCCAGTACTTC
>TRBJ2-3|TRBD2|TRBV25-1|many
CASSILAGVWYF
TGTGCCAGCAGTATACTAGCGGGAGTCTGGTATTTT
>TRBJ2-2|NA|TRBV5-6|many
CATQRGTGELFF
TGTGCCACCCAAAGAGGGACCGGGGAGCTGTTTTTT
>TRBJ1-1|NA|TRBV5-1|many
CASSLWGRGTEAFF
TGCGCCAGCAGCTTGTGGGGGCGAGGCACTGAAGCTTTCTTT
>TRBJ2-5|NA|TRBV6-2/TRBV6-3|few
CASRGTGLETQYF
TGTGCCAGCAGGGGAACAGGGCTGGAGACCCAGTACTTC
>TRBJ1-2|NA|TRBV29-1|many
CSDAILYGYTF
TGCAGCGACGCAATCCTCTATGGCTACACCTTC
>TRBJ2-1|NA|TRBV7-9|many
CASSPKQGSSWNEQFF
TGTGCCAGCAGCCCAAAACAGGGAAGTTCGTGGAATGAGCAGTTCTTC
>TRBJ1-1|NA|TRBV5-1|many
CASSLLSNRASTEAFF
TGCGCCAGCAGCTTGTTATCCAACCGGGCCAGCACTGAAGCTTTCTTT
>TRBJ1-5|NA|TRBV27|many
CASSLKGYSNQPQHF
TGTGCCAGCAGTTTAAAGGGGTATAGCAATCAGCCCCAGCATTTT
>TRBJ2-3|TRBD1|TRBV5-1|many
CASSRTGGSTDTQYF
TGCGCCAGCAGCCGGACAGGGGGGAGCACAGATACGCAGTATTTT
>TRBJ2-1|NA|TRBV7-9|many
CASSFSAPNEQFF
TGTGCCAGCAGCTTCTCCGCCCCGAATGAGCAGTTCTTC
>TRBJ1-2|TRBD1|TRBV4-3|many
CASSQEGGQLAYGYTF
TGCGCCAGCAGCCAAGAGGGGGGACAGCTAGCTTATGGCTACACCTTC
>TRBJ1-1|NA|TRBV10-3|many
CAISESGTLSRF
TGTGCCATCAGTGAGTCCGGGACTTTATCTCGTTTT
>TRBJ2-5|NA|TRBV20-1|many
CSAPGRGPRETQYF
TGCAGTGCTCCGGGGCGGGGGCCCCGGGAGACCCAGTACTTC
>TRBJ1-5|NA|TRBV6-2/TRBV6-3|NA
CASTLRGQPQHF
TGTGCCAGCACCTTAAGAGGTCAGCCCCAGCATTTT
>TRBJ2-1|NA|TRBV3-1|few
CASSPYQGNYNEQFF
TGTGCCAGCAGCCCGTACCAAGGGAACTACAATGAGCAGTTCTTC
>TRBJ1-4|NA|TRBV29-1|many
CSVEGGAGSGEKLFF
TGCAGCGTTGAGGGGGGGGCAGGGAGCGGTGAAAAACTGTTTTTT
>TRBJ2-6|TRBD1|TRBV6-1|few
CASSITGGSPSSGANVLTF
TGTGCCAGCAGTATCACAGGGGGAAGTCCCTCCTCTGGGGCCAACGTCCTGACTTTC
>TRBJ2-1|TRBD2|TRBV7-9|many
CASSRLAGAYNEQFF
TGTGCCAGCAGCCGACTAGCGGGAGCCTACAATGAGCAGTTCTTC
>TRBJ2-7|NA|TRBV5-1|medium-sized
CASSLAGAGVSEQYF
TGCGCCAGCAGCTTGGCGGGGGCGGGAGTGAGCGAGCAGTACTTC
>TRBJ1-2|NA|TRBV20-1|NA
CSARSRQTKGGYTF
TGCAGTGCTAGATCCCGACAGACCAAGGGGGGCTACACCTTC
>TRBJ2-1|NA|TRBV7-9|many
CASSSAVVNEQFF
TGTGCCAGCAGCAGCGCGGTGGTCAATGAGCAGTTCTTC
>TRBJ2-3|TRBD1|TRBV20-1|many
CSARPPDRAYTDTQYF
TGCAGTGCTAGACCCCCGGACAGGGCCTACACAGATACGCAGTATTTT
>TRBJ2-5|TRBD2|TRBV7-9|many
CASSAGGSSRTQYF
TGTGCCAGCAGCGCGGGGGGCAGCTCGCGGACCCAGTACTTC
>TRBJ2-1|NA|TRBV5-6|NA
CASSSRRGTGDNEQFF
TGTGCCAGCAGCTCACGGCGGGGCACGGGGGACAATGAGCAGTTCTTC
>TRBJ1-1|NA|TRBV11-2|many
CASSPELNTEAFF
TGTGCCAGCAGCCCAGAATTGAACACTGAAGCTTTCTTT
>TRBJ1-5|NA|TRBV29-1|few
CSVEVGNQPQHF
TGCAGCGTTGAGGTTGGCAATCAGCCCCAGCATTTT
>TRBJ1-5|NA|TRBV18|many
CASSQESTAIAASPQHF
TGTGCCAGCTCGCAGGAAAGTACAGCTATTGCGGCTTCGCCCCAGCATTTT
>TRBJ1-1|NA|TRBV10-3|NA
CAISVGQNTEAFF
TGTGCCATCAGTGTAGGGCAGAACACTGAAGCTTTCTTT
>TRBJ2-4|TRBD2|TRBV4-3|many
CASSQDSGGSGRNIQYF
TGCGCCAGCAGCCAAGATTCCGGGGGTAGCGGGAGGAACATTCAGTACTTC
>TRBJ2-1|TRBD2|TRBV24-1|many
CATAPVGLAGDGEQFF
TGTGCCACCGCCCCAGTCGGGCTAGCGGGAGATGGTGAGCAGTTCTTC
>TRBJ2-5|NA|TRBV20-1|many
CSAVIRGRAAETQYF
TGCAGTGCTGTGATCAGGGGCCGGGCGGCGGAGACCCAGTACTTC
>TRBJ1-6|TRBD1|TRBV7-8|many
CASSPGQRWNSPLHF
TGTGCCAGCAGCCCGGGACAGCGTTGGAATTCACCCCTCCACTTT
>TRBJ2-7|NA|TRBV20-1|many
CSCWAGSYEQYF
TGCAGTTGCTGGGCGGGATCCTACGAGCAGTACTTC